This TCR beta chain was captured by sequencing in a study of T cells in Graves' hyperthyroidism and ophthalmopathy. This clonotype was observed a few times. Germline CDR1 and CDR2: SQVTM and ANQGSEA. With 2 bases removed from V and 4 bases from J, the gap between germline ends came to 5 bases. The CDR3 is 11 amino acids. TCR beta CDR3 regions were amplified from RNA. A set of HTBI primers served as the primers for a first-round RT-PCR of the TCR CDR3. Each CDR3 protein gets one entry after TCRdb re-called the multiplex PCR reads with MiXCR. The sample carries 500,000 to 600,000 distinct CDR3 sequences, roughly 17% recorded once.

The V gene is TRBV29-1, the J gene TRBJ1-2; D call uncertain. This sequence originates from a woman younger than 30 with Graves' hyperthyroidism. Sequenced: blood. The chain's CDR3 is CSVEMRYGYTF. DNA of the CDR3: TGCAGCGTTGAAATGCGCTATGGCTACACCTTC.